This is a list of T cell receptor beta chains from one sample in a study of T-cell memory formation after mild COVID-19. TCRdb ran MiXCR on the 5' RACE reads and lists one entry per CDR3 protein. Here the sample spans some 300,000 distinct CDR3 sequences, 19% being singletons. Sequenced: PBMCs or a T cell subset sorted from them (not recorded which). These receptors originate from a man aged 18 to 30 who had mild COVID-19 (a few samples of this study predate the infection). Cell type and time point are not known. Both conserved end residues are part of each CDR3. D genes are given only for firm matches. A row's size may be missing; if present it is once, few, many or a size class.

d_gene	len	j_gene	v_gene	abundance	CDR3nt	CDR3aa
-	13	TRBJ2-3	TRBV24-1	-	TGTGCCACCAGTGATTTTAGCAGAGATACGCAGTATTTT	CATSDFSRDTQYF
-	15	TRBJ2-3	TRBV11-1	few	TGTGCCAGCAGCTTCCCGAACGGGGGCACAGATACGCAGTATTTT	CASSFPNGGTDTQYF
-	12	TRBJ2-1	TRBV20-1	few	TGCAGTGCCCCGCGCGGGTACAATGAGCAGTTCTTC	CSAPRGYNEQFF
TRBD1	15	TRBJ2-1	TRBV7-2	few	TGTGCCAGCAGCTTAGTATGGGACAGGGGAAATGAGCAGTTCTTC	CASSLVWDRGNEQFF
TRBD1	16	TRBJ2-2	TRBV4-3	-	TGCGCCAGCAGCCAAGGGACAGGGTCGAACACCGGGGAGCTGTTTTTT	CASSQGTGSNTGELFF
TRBD2	15	TRBJ2-3	TRBV7-3	-	TGTGCCAGCAGCTTATTCAGCGGGGGGAGAGATACGCAGTATTTT	CASSLFSGGRDTQYF
-	15	TRBJ1-1	TRBV11-3	-	TGTGCCAGCAGCCCCGGGGGTCAGGGGAACACTGAAGCTTTCTTT	CASSPGGQGNTEAFF
-	14	TRBJ2-3	TRBV7-9	few	TGTGCCAGCAGCTTAGAACAATACACAGATACGCAGTATTTT	CASSLEQYTDTQYF
TRBD2	17	TRBJ2-5	TRBV12-5	many	TGTGCTAGTGGTTGGGCCCCTAGCGGGGGCCACCAAGAGACCCAGTACTTC	CASGWAPSGGHQETQYF
TRBD1	15	TRBJ2-2	TRBV6-2/TRBV6-3	few	TGTGCCAGCAGTTATTTGCAGGGGGCATCCGGGGAGCTGTTTTTT	CASSYLQGASGELFF
-	14	TRBJ1-3	TRBV12-3/TRBV12-4	-	TGTGCCAGCAGTTTTTGGGGATCTGGAAACACCATATATTTT	CASSFWGSGNTIYF
-	13	TRBJ2-3	TRBV7-2	-	TGTGCCAGCAGCTTACACGACCAGTATACGCAGTATTTT	CASSLHDQYTQYF
-	12	TRBJ1-2	TRBV7-2	-	TGTGCCAGCAGCTTATTGAAATATGGCTACACCTTC	CASSLLKYGYTF
-	15	TRBJ2-6	TRBV4-3	-	TGCGCCAGCAGCCAAGACGGGTACGGGGCCAACGTCCTGACTTTC	CASSQDGYGANVLTF
TRBD2	15	TRBJ2-5	TRBV7-2	few	TGTGCCAGCAGCTTAGTAGCGGGGACCCAAGAGACCCAGTACTTC	CASSLVAGTQETQYF
-	14	TRBJ1-6	TRBV5-1	few	TGCGCCAGCAGCTTGGACAGAGACTATTCACCCCTCCACTTT	CASSLDRDYSPLHF
-	15	TRBJ2-1	TRBV5-1	-	TGCGCCAGCAGCCCTGCGACAGTTCGCTACAATGAGCAGTTCTTC	CASSPATVRYNEQFF
-	16	TRBJ2-3	TRBV5-1	-	TGCGCCAGCAGCTGGGGAAGGGGGGCTAGCACAGATACGCAGTATTTT	CASSWGRGASTDTQYF
TRBD1	15	TRBJ1-5	TRBV7-3	few	TGTGCCAGCAGCTTAGGGGGGACAGACAATCAGCCCCAGCATTTT	CASSLGGTDNQPQHF
TRBD1	15	TRBJ1-1	TRBV27	few	TGTGCCAGCAGTTCCGTCGGGACAGGGTCCCCTGAAGCTTTCTTT	CASSSVGTGSPEAFF
TRBD2	16	TRBJ2-5	TRBV18	few	TGTGCCAGCTCACCACGCGGTAGCGGGGGGTCAGAGACCCAGTACTTC	CASSPRGSGGSETQYF
-	14	TRBJ1-2	TRBV7-2	-	TGTGCCAGCAGGTTTCGGACAGCGAACTATGGCTACACCTTC	CASRFRTANYGYTF
-	14	TRBJ2-5	TRBV6-6	few	TGTGCCAGCAGTTACTGGGGACTCGGGGAGACCCAGTACTTC	CASSYWGLGETQYF
-	14	TRBJ1-1	TRBV4-3	-	TGCGCCAGCAGCCAAGGCCTGGGCCCCTTAGAAGCTTTCTTT	CASSQGLGPLEAFF
-	16	TRBJ2-7	TRBV9	-	TGTGCCAGCAGCGTAGAGGCAGGACAAGGGGCCGGCGAGCAGTACTTC	CASSVEAGQGAGEQYF
-	14	TRBJ1-6	TRBV20-1	-	TGCAGTGCGGAGAGGTCCACTTATAATTCACCCCTCCACTTT	CSAERSTYNSPLHF
TRBD1	17	TRBJ2-7	TRBV6-5	few	TGTGCCAGCAGCCTCACCGGGACAGGGACGGTAACCGACGAGCAGTACTTC	CASSLTGTGTVTDEQYF
-	15	TRBJ2-2	TRBV9	few	TGTGCCAGCAGCGGGTCGCGGGGGCAGACCGGGGAGCTGTTTTTT	CASSGSRGQTGELFF
TRBD1	17	TRBJ2-5	TRBV4-3	few	TGCGCCAGCAGCCAAGGCTTCGACAGGGAAGTACAAGAGACCCAGTACTTC	CASSQGFDREVQETQYF
-	15	TRBJ2-7	TRBV6-2/TRBV6-3	-	TGTGCCAGCAGTCCCAGGGGATTTGCCACCTACGAGCAGTACTTC	CASSPRGFATYEQYF
-	12	TRBJ1-1	TRBV29-1	-	TGCAGCGTCGCCTACATGAACACTGAAGCTTTCTTT	CSVAYMNTEAFF
TRBD2	15	TRBJ2-3	TRBV7-2	-	TGTGCCAGCAGCTTAAGCGGGGCCCGCACAGATACGCAGTATTTT	CASSLSGARTDTQYF
-	14	TRBJ1-2	TRBV21-1	few	TGTGCCAGCAGCACCCGACGGAACTCCTATGGCTACACCTTC	CASSTRRNSYGYTF
-	13	TRBJ2-2	TRBV12-3/TRBV12-4	few	TGTGCCAGCAGTTTCTGGGGGACCGGGGAGCTGTTTTTT	CASSFWGTGELFF
-	15	TRBJ2-7	TRBV6-2/TRBV6-3	few	TGTGCCAGCAGTTCCGCCGGACTCCAGGACTACGAGCAGTACTTC	CASSSAGLQDYEQYF
TRBD1	14	TRBJ1-5	TRBV4-1	-	TGCGCCAGCAGCCAAGAGACAGGGAATCAGCCCCAGCATTTT	CASSQETGNQPQHF
TRBD1	17	TRBJ2-2	TRBV5-6	few	TGTGCCAGCAGCCGAATCAAAGACAGGGGAATCACCGGGGAGCTGTTTTTT	CASSRIKDRGITGELFF
-	13	TRBJ1-1	TRBV27	-	TGTGCCAGCAGTTTACAGGGAGCCCCTGAAGCTTTCTTT	CASSLQGAPEAFF
-	13	TRBJ2-2	TRBV18	-	TGTGCCAGCTCACCACCGGGCACCGGGGAGCTGTTTTTT	CASSPPGTGELFF
-	15	TRBJ2-4	TRBV7-9	-	TGTGCCAGCAGCGTAAGGGGGGACCCTATGGTCATTCAGTACTTC	CASSVRGDPMVIQYF
-	12	TRBJ2-5	TRBV11-2	many	TGTGCCAGCAGCTTAAGTCGGAAGACCCAGTACTTC	CASSLSRKTQYF
TRBD2	14	TRBJ2-1	TRBV20-1	-	TGCAGTGCTATACTAGCGGGCCGATACAATGAGCAGTTCTTC	CSAILAGRYNEQFF